Following are 10 T cell receptor beta chains from one sample sequenced in a study of cytomegalovirus exposure and HLA in healthy donors. The PCR had 60 Vbeta and 13 Jbeta primers. This table comes from immunoSEQ multiplex PCR, and its TCRdb copy is limited to in-frame clones, with some not included. The table shows more than 80,000 clones, with 65% to 80% occurring only once. The material sequenced was PBMCs. The receptors come from a woman aged 45-60 years in good health and CMV-seropositive.

The chain recombines TRBV5-1 with TRBJ2-3; 14 bases are shared with TRBD2. J was trimmed by 1 base and V by 4 bases; bases with no gene match: 14. The CDR3 covers 20 residues. CDR1 is SGHRS and CDR2 is YFSETQ in the germline V gene. The CDR3 region is CASSLTSGTSGGARTDTQYF. The CDR3 DNA reads as TGCGCCAGCAGCCTAACCTCCGGGACTAGCGGGGGAGCCCGCACAGATACGCAGTATTTT.

The rearrangement uses TRBV5-6 and TRBJ1-1, with 8 bases aligning to TRBD1. The ends lost 1 base at V and 2 bases at J; junction bases unmatched: 7. Germline CDR1 and CDR2: SGHDT and YYEEEE. This CDR3 is built from 16 residues. The CDR3 DNA reads as TGTGCCAGCAGCTTGTTTCCGGGACAGGTAAACACTGAAGCTTTCTTT. This translates into CASSLFPGQVNTEAFF.

The genes are TRBV7-2 and TRBJ2-7; no firm D call. CDR1 is SGHTA, CDR2 FQGNSA, per germline. The CDR3 consists of 14 residues. With 9 bases removed from V and 2 bases from J, the gap between germline ends came to 17 bases. The DNA for the CDR3 is TGTGCCAGTGTCATATCCATGGGCCCCTACGAGCAGTACTTC. Translating it yields CASVISMGPYEQYF.

This clone was observed a few times. This same CDR3 is encoded by further DNA sequences in the sample. The V call is TRBV7-3, the J call TRBJ1-3, with D perhaps TRBD1 (5 bases). Trimming pared 2 bases from V and 1 base from J, leaving 6 bases between. The CDR3 is 14 amino acids. Germline V gene lookup returns CDR1 SGHTA and CDR2 FQGTGA. CDR3 protein: CASSLGGSGNTIYF. CDR3 bases: TGTGCCAGCAGCTTAGGGGGGTCTGGAAACACCATATATTTT.

The chain is built from TRBV5-1 and TRBJ2-1, with D possibly being TRBD2 (5 bases). V dropped 1 base and J dropped 0 bases, with 14 bases sitting between them. The CDR3 covers 17 residues. Germline V lookup: CDR1 SGHRS, CDR2 YFSETQ. The CDR3 bases are TGCGCCAGCAGCTTGTTCGGAAGCGGCCCCTCCTACAATGAGCAGTTCTTC. This gives the protein CASSLFGSGPSYNEQFF.

J is TRBJ2-1 and V is TRBV5-1; 7 bases are shared with TRBD2. The CDR3 totals 15 residues. Germline loops: CDR1 SGHRS, CDR2 YFSETQ. The junction had 4 bases not matched to a gene; V was cut back by 0 bases and J by 4 bases. CDR3 in amino acids: CASSLATSAYNEQFF. CDR3 sequence (DNA): TGCGCCAGCAGCTTGGCTACTAGCGCATACAATGAGCAGTTCTTC.

The chain combines TRBV6-1 with TRBJ2-7, with TRBD1 identical over 10 bases. Germline values: CDR1 MNHNS, CDR2 SASEGT. The CDR3 extends over 15 amino acids. Trimming took 7 bases from V and 2 from J; bases not matched to a gene: 8. CDR3 bases: TGTGCCAGCATCCCCGACAGGGGGCTTCCCTACGAGCAGTACTTC. It specifies CASIPDRGLPYEQYF.

The chain combines TRBV19 with TRBJ2-7; possible D gene TRBD2, 5 bases. The CDR3 runs to 14 residues. Germline-derived CDR1 and CDR2 are LNHDA and SQIVND (reference sequence). V was cut by 2 bases and J by 4 bases, with 12 bases left in between. As DNA, the CDR3 is TGTGCCAGTAGTATAAAAGCGGAACCTTACGAGCAGTACTTC. Its protein product is CASSIKAEPYEQYF.

This clone was picked up one time. V usage is TRBV30 and J usage is TRBJ1-1; D perhaps matches TRBD1 (5 bases). The length of the CDR3 is 16 residues. The V and J ends lost 3 bases and 0 bases respectively, with 17 bases between them. Germline CDR1 GTSNPN, CDR2 SVGIG (reference sequence). CDR3 nucleotides: TGTGCCTGGAGGGGACTAGGGAGGAGTATGAACACTGAAGCTTTCTTT. As protein: CAWRGLGRSMNTEAFF. Filled out from reference TRBV30 and TRBJ1-1, the complete variable domain reads SQTIHQWPATLVQPVGSPLSLECTVEGTSNPNLYWYRQAAGRGLQLLFYSVGIGQISSEVPQNLSASRPQDRQFILSSKKLLLSDSGFYLCAWRGLGRSMNTEAFFGQGTRLTVV.

The chain combines TRBV10-3 with TRBJ1-1; 7 positions match TRBD1. Trimming took 4 bases from V and 3 from J; bases not matched to a gene: 5. Germline V CDR1 and CDR2: ENHRY, SYGVKD. The CDR3 length is 14 residues. CDR3 sequence (DNA): TGTGCCATCAGTGGCCGGGACAGATACACTGAAGCTTTCTTT. Its protein is CAISGRDRYTEAFF.